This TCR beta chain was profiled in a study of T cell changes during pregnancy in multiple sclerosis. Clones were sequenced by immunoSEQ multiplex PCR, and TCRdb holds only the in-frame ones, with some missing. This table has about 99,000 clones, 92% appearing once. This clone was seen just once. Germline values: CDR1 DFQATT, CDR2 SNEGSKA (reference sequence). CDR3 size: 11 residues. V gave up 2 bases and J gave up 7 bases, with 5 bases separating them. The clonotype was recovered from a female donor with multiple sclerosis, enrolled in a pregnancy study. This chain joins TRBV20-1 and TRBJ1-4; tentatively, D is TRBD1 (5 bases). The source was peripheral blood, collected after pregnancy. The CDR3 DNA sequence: TGCAGTGCTAGACAGGGTGAAAAACTGTTTTTT. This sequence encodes CSARQGEKLFF.